Listed below are T cell receptor beta chains from one sample, sequenced in a study of a mutant IDH1 vaccine in newly diagnosed glioma. These receptors lack a known antigen. Clones were read by immunoSEQ multiplex PCR, and TCRdb kept only the in-frame ones, dropping some. The sample contains about 30,000 clones, 90% of which appear only once. This specimen was PBMCs, taken from a glioma patient whose treatment included an IDH1 peptide vaccine. The receptors were gathered from a man aged 18 to 29 with glioma. Each CDR3 is given with its conserved first and last residue. A D gene is named only where the DNA matches it firmly. Clone size, where shown, is once, few, many, or a class for clones that have expanded.

d_gene	len	abundance	v_gene	j_gene	CDR3aa	CDR3nt
TRBD2	16	.	TRBV7-2	TRBJ2-1	CASSLDGRATYNEQFF	TGTGCCAGCAGCTTAGACGGGAGGGCCACTTACAATGAGCAGTTCTTC
.	15	.	TRBV18	TRBJ1-4	CASSPEEATNEKLFF	TGTGCCAGCTCTCCGGAGGAGGCAACTAATGAAAAACTGTTTTTT
TRBD1	15	.	TRBV4-3	TRBJ2-7	CASSRYRDSGYEQYF	TGCGCCAGCAGCCGTTACCGGGACAGCGGCTACGAGCAGTACTTC
.	12	.	TRBV7-2	TRBJ2-3	CASSAGQTIKYF	TGTGCCAGCAGCGCGGGACAGACCATTAAGTATTTT
TRBD1	14	.	TRBV29-1	TRBJ1-1	CSVAGTGETTEAFF	TGCAGCGTTGCCGGGACAGGGGAGACCACTGAAGCTTTCTTT
TRBD1	15	.	TRBV10-3	TRBJ2-7	CAISEWAGGSYEQYF	TGTGCCATCAGTGAGTGGGCAGGGGGATCCTACGAGCAGTACTTC
TRBD1	14	once	TRBV19	TRBJ2-7	CASSERQGGIEQYF	TGTGCCAGTAGTGAGAGACAGGGGGGGATCGAGCAGTACTTC
.	12	.	TRBV28	TRBJ1-1	CASSFQQGEAFF	TGTGCCAGCAGTTTCCAACAGGGAGAAGCTTTCTTT
.	18	.	TRBV9	TRBJ2-6	CASSSGYGRSSGANVLTF	TGTGCCAGCAGCTCGGGATATGGACGCAGCTCTGGGGCCAACGTCCTGACTTTC
.	11	.	TRBV29-1	TRBJ1-2	CSVGMGAGYTF	TGCAGCGTTGGAATGGGGGCGGGCTACACCTTC
.	13	.	TRBV7-2	TRBJ1-6	CASRQGGASPLHF	TGTGCCAGCAGACAAGGCGGGGCCTCACCCCTCCACTTT
TRBD2	15	.	TRBV7-2	TRBJ2-7	CASSLTSGRAYEQYF	TGTGCCAGCAGCTTAACTAGCGGGAGGGCTTACGAGCAGTACTTC
TRBD2	19	.	TRBV29-1	TRBJ2-7	CSVGRIATSGTRGPYEQYF	TGCAGCGTTGGGAGAATAGCGACTAGCGGGACCAGAGGGCCCTACGAGCAGTACTTC
.	14	once	TRBV6-5	TRBJ2-7	CASFAGPLSYEQYF	TGTGCCAGTTTCGCGGGACCCCTCTCCTACGAGCAGTACTTC
.	14	once	TRBV5-6	TRBJ1-2	CASSSAGAIYGYTF	TGTGCCAGCAGCTCTGCAGGTGCGATCTATGGCTACACCTTC
.	15	once	TRBV4-1	TRBJ2-2	CASSQDGRVTGELFF	TGCGCCAGCAGCCAAGATGGGCGGGTCACCGGGGAGCTGTTTTTT
TRBD2	14	.	TRBV7-9	TRBJ2-5	CASSRTSGRETQYF	TGTGCCAGCAGCAGGACTAGCGGTAGAGAGACCCAGTACTTC
TRBD1	15	.	TRBV4-3	TRBJ1-2	CASSQRIGQGAGYTF	TGCGCCAGCAGCCAACGGATCGGACAGGGTGCTGGCTACACCTTC
TRBD2	17	.	TRBV29-1	TRBJ2-3	CSVGVLHTSGDTDTQYF	TGCAGCGTTGGAGTACTTCATACTAGCGGGGATACAGATACGCAGTATTTT
TRBD1	10	once	TRBV30	TRBJ1-1	CAWGDRDAFF	TGTGCCTGGGGGGACAGGGATGCTTTCTTT
.	13	few	TRBV5-1	TRBJ1-1	CASSLGQATEAFF	TGCGCCAGCAGCTTGGGTCAGGCCACGGAAGCTTTCTTT
.	11	.	TRBV2	TRBJ1-1	CASSRFTEAFF	TGTGCCAGCAGTAGGTTCACTGAAGCTTTCTTT
.	11	.	TRBV7-9	TRBJ2-7	CASSLSHEQYF	TGTGCCAGCAGCTTATCCCACGAGCAGTACTTC
.	15	.	TRBV6-5	TRBJ1-1	CASSSRRGAVTEAFF	TGTGCCAGCAGTTCCCGGCGGGGGGCGGTGACTGAAGCTTTCTTT
.	15	once	TRBV19	TRBJ1-2	CASSIIDGRGYGYTF	TGTGCCAGTAGTATCATCGACGGTCGAGGCTATGGCTACACCTTC
.	15	.	TRBV5-1	TRBJ2-3	CASSTGTYSTDTQYF	TGCGCCAGCAGCACCGGGACATACTCCACAGATACGCAGTATTTT
.	14	.	TRBV18	TRBJ1-6	CASSPGQNNSPLHF	TGTGCCAGCTCACCAGGGCAGAACAATTCACCCCTCCACTTT
TRBD2	16	.	TRBV10-3	TRBJ2-3	CAISESVTGGPDTQYF	TGTGCCATCAGTGAGTCGGTAACGGGAGGACCAGATACGCAGTATTTT
TRBD1	13	.	TRBV6-5	TRBJ2-7	CASNTGQSYEQYF	TGTGCCAGCAATACGGGACAGTCCTACGAGCAGTACTTC
.	16	.	TRBV6-6	TRBJ1-3	CASSYSNPSSGNTIYF	TGTGCCAGCAGTTACTCAAATCCGAGCTCTGGAAACACCATATATTTT
TRBD1	14	.	TRBV30	TRBJ1-2	CAWSVQQGHYGYTF	TGTGCCTGGAGTGTACAACAGGGGCACTATGGCTACACCTTC
.	12	.	TRBV10-3	TRBJ2-7	CAIRANSYEQYF	TGTGCCATCAGGGCGAACTCCTACGAGCAGTACTTC
TRBD2	16	.	TRBV4-1	TRBJ2-2	CASSQERAGGTGELFF	TGCGCCAGCAGCCAAGAGAGAGCGGGAGGAACCGGGGAGCTGTTTTTT
.	15	.	TRBV5-4	TRBJ2-3	CASSLGPPPTDTQYF	TGTGCCAGCAGCTTGGGGCCCCCCCCCACAGATACGCAGTATTTT
TRBD2	16	once	TRBV6-5	TRBJ2-7	CASSYGVAGGIYEQYF	TGTGCCAGCAGTTACGGGGTAGCGGGAGGGATCTACGAGCAGTACTTC
TRBD2	15	once	TRBV30	TRBJ2-5	CAWSVGGSGQETQYF	TGTGCCTGGAGTGTGGGGGGGAGCGGGCAGGAGACCCAGTACTTC
.	13	.	TRBV7-2	TRBJ1-4	CASSNQQNEKLFF	TGTGCCAGCAGCAATCAGCAAAATGAAAAACTGTTTTTT
.	14	once	TRBV6-5	TRBJ1-5	CASSFLGKNQPQHF	TGTGCCAGCAGTTTTCTGGGGAAGAATCAGCCCCAGCATTTT
TRBD1	13	.	TRBV29-1	TRBJ2-7	CSVKDRSGYEQYF	TGCAGCGTTAAGGACAGGTCGGGCTACGAGCAGTACTTC
.	14	.	TRBV6-4	TRBJ2-3	CASSPSGSVDTQYF	TGTGCCAGCAGCCCCTCGGGGTCGGTTGATACGCAGTATTTT
.	16	once	TRBV4-1	TRBJ2-3	CASSQGINPRTDTQYF	TGCGCCAGCAGCCAAGGCATCAATCCTCGGACAGATACGCAGTATTTT
.	11	.	TRBV30	TRBJ1-2	CGGGSNYGYTF	TGTGGCGGTGGGAGTAACTATGGCTACACCTTC
TRBD2	16	.	TRBV4-1	TRBJ2-1	CASSRQTLAAYNEQFF	TGCGCCAGCAGCCGCCAAACACTAGCGGCCTACAATGAGCAGTTCTTC
.	13	.	TRBV7-9	TRBJ2-7	CANSLRSPYEQYF	TGTGCCAACAGCCTCCGTTCTCCCTACGAGCAGTACTTC
TRBD2	15	.	TRBV6-5	TRBJ2-1	CASSPGVAGALEQFF	TGTGCCAGCAGCCCCGGGGTAGCGGGAGCTTTGGAGCAGTTCTTC
.	14	once	TRBV5-6	TRBJ1-1	CASSSGDLYTEAFF	TGTGCCAGCAGCTCAGGGGATCTATACACTGAAGCTTTCTTT
.	13	once	TRBV30	TRBJ2-3	CASSGGLTDTQYF	TGTGCCTCCTCGGGCGGCCTCACAGATACGCAGTATTTT
.	15	.	TRBV5-5	TRBJ2-7	CASSLSLHYPYEQYF	TGTGCCAGCAGCTTGTCCCTTCACTACCCCTACGAGCAGTACTTC
TRBD1	15	.	TRBV5-4	TRBJ2-4	CASSTGQGAKNIQYF	TGTGCCAGCAGCACCGGACAGGGGGCCAAAAACATTCAGTACTTC
.	15	few	TRBV5-1	TRBJ2-5	CASSLGVLAQETQYF	TGCGCCAGCAGCTTGGGTGTCCTGGCTCAAGAGACCCAGTACTTC
.	14	.	TRBV5-6	TRBJ1-1	CASSLALKNTEAFF	TGTGCCAGCAGCTTGGCCCTTAAGAACACTGAAGCTTTCTTT
.	11	.	TRBV20-1	TRBJ1-1	CSARSLLKAFF	TGCAGTGCTAGATCCCTCTTGAAGGCTTTCTTT